The 16 T cell receptor beta chains below all came from one sample that was sequenced in a study of T cells in Graves' hyperthyroidism and ophthalmopathy. Researchers took RNA transcripts and amplified the TCR beta CDR3 regions from them. The HTBI primer set was used in a first-round RT-PCR of the TCR CDR3. TCRdb called the multiplex PCR reads again in MiXCR, with one record for every CDR3 protein. Of a few hundred thousand distinct CDR3 sequences in the sample, 14% to 15% are singletons; the top ten hold 32%. Sequencing was carried out using blood. These receptors all come from a woman younger than 45 with Graves' hyperthyroidism.

This clonotype was seen only a few times. The J gene is TRBJ1-4, the V gene TRBV6-1; 7 bases line up with TRBD1. CDR1 and CDR2 (germline): MNHNS, SASEGT. The ends lost 7 bases at V and 7 bases at J; junction bases unmatched: 9. The CDR3 sequence is 14 residues long. DNA of the CDR3: TGTGCCAGCAAAACAGGGGCGGGGAGTGAAAAACTGTTTTTT. It translates to CASKTGAGSEKLFF.

Of note for this clonotype: The junction does not match germline at one end; this may be a read error. This chain connects TRBV28 to TRBJ1-2, with 8 positions matching TRBD1. This CDR3 is built from 16 residues. Germline V lookup: CDR1 MDHEN, CDR2 SYDVKM. The CDR3: CASSLVATGENYCYTF. CDR3 DNA: TGTGCCAGCAGTTTAGTGGCGACAGGGGAGAACTATTGCTACACCTTC.

Ten or more counts support this clonotype. The chain is built from TRBV5-1 and TRBJ2-7; 15 positions match TRBD2. The V gene's germline CDR1 is SGHRS and CDR2 YFSETQ. V shed 3 bases and J 2 bases; nucleotides not matched to a gene: 15. This CDR3 has 20 amino acids. The CDR3 loop reads CASSWTGTSGRSSPTYEQYF. In nucleotides, the CDR3 is TGCGCCAGCAGCTGGACCGGGACTAGCGGGAGGTCCTCCCCAACCTACGAGCAGTACTTC.

This clonotype turned up a few times. The chain couples TRBV6-1 to TRBJ2-3; 7 nucleotides match TRBD1. J lost 2 bases, V lost 6 bases, and 11 bases had no gene match. Germline CDR1 and CDR2: MNHNS and SASEGT. There are 16 residues in the CDR3. The CDR3 reads CASRDQTGAFTDTQYF. CDR3 coding DNA: TGTGCCAGCAGGGACCAAACAGGGGCCTTCACAGATACGCAGTATTTT.

The V gene is TRBV10-3, the J gene TRBJ2-7, with TRBD2 matching 9 bases. Germline V lookup: CDR1 ENHRY, CDR2 SYGVKD. The CDR3 is 14 amino acids. V shed 3 bases, J shed 2 bases, and the junction held 2 bases outside the gene matches. CDR3 in amino acids: CAISDQREAYEQYF. The CDR3 DNA reads TGTGCCATCAGTGATCAGCGGGAGGCCTACGAGCAGTACTTC.

There are many counts of this clonotype. The chain couples TRBV18 to TRBJ2-7; the match to TRBD2 covers 14 bases. Unmatched junction bases numbered 10, after V lost 4 bases and J lost 2 bases. This CDR3 is built from 18 residues. The V gene's germline CDR1 is KGHSH and CDR2 LQKENI. The CDR3 nucleotides are TGTGCCAGCTCACAAGGGACTAGCGGGAGTTTGAGGACCTACGAGCAGTACTTC. Residues: CASSQGTSGSLRTYEQYF.

The chain recombines TRBV11-1 with TRBJ2-7; TRBD1 aligns across 8 bases. CDR1 SGHAT and CDR2 FQDESV come from the germline V gene (reference sequence). The ends lost 2 bases at V and 7 bases at J; junction bases unmatched: 10. This CDR3 is 15 amino acids long. The CDR3 sequence is CASSLSSGGYREQYF. Written as DNA, the CDR3 is TGTGCCAGCAGCTTATCTTCAGGGGGCTATAGGGAGCAGTACTTC.

This clonotype showed up many times. This sequence joins TRBV18 and TRBJ1-4; no firm D call. V lost 1 base to trimming and J lost 12 bases, with 12 bases between them. CDR1 and CDR2 (germline): KGHSH, LQKENI. The CDR3 is 13 amino acids. CDR3 sequence: CASSPQVADELFF. The CDR3 DNA reads TGTGCCAGCTCACCACAAGTAGCGGATGAACTGTTTTTT. Supplemented by reference TRBV18 and TRBJ1-4, the full variable domain reads NAGVMQNPRHLVRRRGQEARLRCSPMKGHSHVYWYRQLPEEGLKFMVYLQKENIIDESGMPKERFSAEFPKEGPSILRIQQVVRGDSAAYFCASSPQVADELFFGSGTQLSVL.

This clonotype was found many times. The chain carries TRBV6-1 and TRBJ1-1; no clear D gene. Germline V gene lookup returns CDR1 MNHNS and CDR2 SASEGT. The V and J ends lost 1 base and 5 bases respectively, with 8 bases between them. This CDR3 contains 13 residues. The CDR3 sequence is CASSEGRRTEAFF. The DNA of the CDR3 is TGTGCCAGCAGTGAAGGGCGGCGGACTGAAGCTTTCTTT.

J is TRBJ1-5 and V is TRBV30; D possibly corresponds to TRBD1 (5 bases). Trimming shortened V by 1 base and J by 6 bases, and 10 bases separated the two germline ends. This CDR3 has 13 residues. Germline V gene data show CDR1 as GTSNPN and CDR2 as SVGIG (reference sequence). CDR3 amino acids: CAWSGGEAQPQHF. The CDR3 nucleotides are TGTGCCTGGAGTGGGGGGGAGGCTCAGCCCCAGCATTTT.

A few counts support this clonotype. The chain combines TRBV13 with TRBJ1-5; tentatively, D is TRBD1 (5 bases). The V gene lost 5 bases and the J gene lost 0 bases, with 14 bases spanning the gap. The CDR3 is 16 residues long. CDR1 and CDR2 (germline): PRHDT, FYEKMQ (reference sequence). The CDR3 loop reads CASSTGGPGSNQPQHF. CDR3 bases: TGTGCCAGCAGCACCGGGGGACCGGGTAGCAATCAGCCCCAGCATTTT.

The chain links TRBV29-1 to TRBJ1-4, with a possible D match to TRBD1 (6 bases). The V gene's germline CDR1 is SQVTM and CDR2 ANQGSEA. The length of the CDR3 is 13 residues. V was cut by 3 bases and J by 8 bases, with 13 bases left in between. The CDR3 region is CSVDAGGGEKLFF. In DNA form, the CDR3 reads TGCAGCGTTGATGCTGGGGGCGGGGAAAAACTGTTTTTT.

This clonotype occurred many times. The chain is built from TRBV6-1 and TRBJ1-5; D is unresolved. Germline lookup yields CDR1 MNHNS and CDR2 SASEGT. This CDR3 region has 13 residues. The V end was cut by 5 bases, the J end by 0 bases, with 5 bases between. The CDR3 loop reads CASSRDSNQPQHF. The CDR3 DNA follows: TGTGCCAGCAGTCGTGATAGCAATCAGCCCCAGCATTTT.

This clonotype was recorded many times. The chain carries TRBV6-1 and TRBJ2-5, with a tentative D call TRBD1 (6 bases). CDR1 and CDR2 (germline): MNHNS, SASEGT. There are 14 residues in the CDR3. The V end lost 5 bases, the J end lost 2 bases, and 12 bases lay between the germline ends. CDR3 DNA: TGTGCCAGCAGTAAACCGGGACAACAAGAGACCCAGTACTTC. Its translation is CASSKPGQQETQYF.

This clonotype came up a few times. The chain uses TRBV12-3 or TRBV12-4 and TRBJ2-3; no clear D gene. The CDR3 spans 16 residues. Trimming took off 5 bases at V and 2 bases at J, with 17 bases between the two ends. CDR3 region: CASSPDLGRYTDTQYF. The CDR3 coding sequence is TGTGCCAGCAGTCCAGATCTTGGCAGGTACACAGATACGCAGTATTTT.

CDR3 sequence: CASSLMHTEAFF. CDR3 nucleotide sequence: TGTGCCAGCAGTTTAATGCACACTGAAGCTTTCTTT. The J gene is TRBJ1-1, the V gene TRBV28; D is ambiguous. Trimming took off 2 bases at V and 3 bases at J, with 4 bases between the two ends. The length of the CDR3 is 12 residues. CDR1 and CDR2 from the germline V gene are MDHEN and SYDVKM.